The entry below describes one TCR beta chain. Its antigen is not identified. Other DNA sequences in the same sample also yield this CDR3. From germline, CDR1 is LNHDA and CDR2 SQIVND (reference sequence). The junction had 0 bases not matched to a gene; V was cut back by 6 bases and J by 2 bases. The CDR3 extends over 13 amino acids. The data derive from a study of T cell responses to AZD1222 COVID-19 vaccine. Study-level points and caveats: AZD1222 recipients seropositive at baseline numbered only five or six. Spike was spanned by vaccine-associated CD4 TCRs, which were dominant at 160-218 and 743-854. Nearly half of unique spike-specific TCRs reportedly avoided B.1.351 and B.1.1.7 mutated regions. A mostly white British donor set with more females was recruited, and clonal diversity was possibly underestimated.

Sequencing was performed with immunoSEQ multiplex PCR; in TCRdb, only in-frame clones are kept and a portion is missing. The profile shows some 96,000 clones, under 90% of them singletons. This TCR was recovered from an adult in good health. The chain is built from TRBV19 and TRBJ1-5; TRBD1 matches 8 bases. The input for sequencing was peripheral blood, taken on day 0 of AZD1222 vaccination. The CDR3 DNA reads TGTGCCAGTAGGGGACAGGGCAATCAGCCCCAGCATTTT. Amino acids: CASRGQGNQPQHF.